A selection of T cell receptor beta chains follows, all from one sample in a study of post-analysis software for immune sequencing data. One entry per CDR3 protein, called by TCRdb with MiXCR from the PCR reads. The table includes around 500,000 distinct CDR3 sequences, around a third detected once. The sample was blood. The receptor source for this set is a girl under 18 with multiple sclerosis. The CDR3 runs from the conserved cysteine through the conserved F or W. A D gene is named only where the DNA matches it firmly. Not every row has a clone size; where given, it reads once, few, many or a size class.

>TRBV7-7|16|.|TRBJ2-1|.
CASSLAPSSSYNEQFF
TGTGCCAGCAGCTTAGCTCCTTCTAGCTCCTACAATGAGCAGTTCTTC
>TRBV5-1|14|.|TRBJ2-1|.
CASSLRLVDDEQFF
TGCGCCAGCAGCTTGCGGCTAGTTGACGATGAGCAGTTCTTC
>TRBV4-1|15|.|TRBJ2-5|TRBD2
CASSQLAGVKETQYF
TGCGCCAGCAGCCAACTAGCGGGGGTTAAAGAGACCCAGTACTTC
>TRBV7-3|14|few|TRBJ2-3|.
CASSFAAGSDTQYF
TGTGCCAGCAGCTTCGCGGCGGGTTCAGATACGCAGTATTTT
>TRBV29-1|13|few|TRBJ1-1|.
CSVDRGPNTEAFF
TGCAGCGTTGATCGGGGCCCGAACACTGAAGCTTTCTTT
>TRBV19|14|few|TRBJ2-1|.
CASRSGSSYNEQFF
TGTGCCAGTAGATCGGGGAGCTCCTACAATGAGCAGTTCTTC
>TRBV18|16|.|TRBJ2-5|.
CASSPPQGHSQETQYF
TGTGCCAGCTCACCACCACAGGGCCACTCCCAAGAGACCCAGTACTTC
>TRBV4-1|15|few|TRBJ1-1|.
CASSQIGTTYSEAFF
TGCGCCAGCAGCCAAATAGGGACAACGTACAGTGAAGCTTTCTTT
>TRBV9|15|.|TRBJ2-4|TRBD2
CASSAPGGAKNIQYF
TGTGCCAGCAGCGCCCCCGGGGGGGCCAAAAACATTCAGTACTTC
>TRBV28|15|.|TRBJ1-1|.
CASRPGTLEKAEAFF
TGTGCCAGCAGACCCGGCACCCTGGAGAAGGCTGAAGCTTTCTTT
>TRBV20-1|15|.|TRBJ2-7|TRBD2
CSARRADPGGYEQYF
TGCAGTGCTAGACGGGCGGACCCGGGGGGCTACGAGCAGTACTTC
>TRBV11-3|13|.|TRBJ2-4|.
CASSPGPENIQYF
TGTGCCAGCAGCCCAGGGCCCGAAAACATTCAGTACTTC
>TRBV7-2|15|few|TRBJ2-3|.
CASSRLDQITDTQYF
TGTGCCAGCAGTAGACTAGATCAAATCACAGATACGCAGTATTTT
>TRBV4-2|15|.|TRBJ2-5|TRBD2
CASSQGLAAQETQYF
TGTGCCAGCAGCCAAGGACTAGCGGCTCAAGAGACCCAGTACTTC